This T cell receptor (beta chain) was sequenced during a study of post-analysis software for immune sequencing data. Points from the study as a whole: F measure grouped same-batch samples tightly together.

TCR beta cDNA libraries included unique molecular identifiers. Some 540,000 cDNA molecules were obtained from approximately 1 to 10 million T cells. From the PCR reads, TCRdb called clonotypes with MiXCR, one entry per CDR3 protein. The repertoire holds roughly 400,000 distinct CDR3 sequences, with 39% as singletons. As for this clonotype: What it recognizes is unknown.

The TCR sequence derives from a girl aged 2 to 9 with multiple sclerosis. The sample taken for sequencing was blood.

CDR3 sequence: CASSQDSTGGFSEAFF. CDR3 coding DNA: TGTGCCAGCAGCCAAGACTCGACAGGGGGCTTTTCTGAAGCTTTCTTT. V and J are TRBV4-2 and TRBJ1-1, with 10 nucleotides matching TRBD1. The germline gives CDR1 LGHNA, CDR2 YNFKEQ. The CDR3 is 16 residues long. Trimming at V came to 0 bases and at J to 6 bases, leaving 7 bases not matched to a gene.